This record concerns one T cell receptor beta chain sequence. This CDR3 region has 12 residues. Germline V gene lookup returns CDR1 SGHAT and CDR2 FQNNGV. V lost 5 bases, J lost 5 bases, and 8 bases lay in between. TCRdb re-called the 5' RACE reads through MiXCR, storing one row per CDR3 protein. The sample holds fewer than 450,000 distinct CDR3 sequences, 7% to 9% seen once. This sample stems from a study of T cells after yellow fever vaccination. Sequencing was performed on PBMCs, taken 45 days after the first yellow fever vaccination. The rearrangement links TRBV11-2 to TRBJ2-3; D is ambiguous. This receptor was taken from a man aged 18 to 35 who received the YFV17D yellow fever vaccine. CDR3 protein: CASSLLVDTQYF. The CDR3, as DNA: TGTGCCAGCAGCCTCCTAGTAGATACGCAGTATTTT.